These T cell receptor beta chains were read from a single sample in a study of cytomegalovirus exposure and HLA in healthy donors. Measured with immunoSEQ multiplex PCR; TCRdb has only the in-frame clones, and not every one. The sample holds 100,000 to 120,000 clones; roughly 86% are singletons and the top ten take around 2%. The specimen sequenced was PBMCs. Receptors were obtained from a man between 35 and 55 years old in good health and CMV-seronegative. CDR3s include the opening cysteine and the closing phenylalanine or tryptophan. A row's size may be missing; if present it is once, few, many or a size class.

V gene	clone size	J gene	CDR3 protein
TRBV9	few	TRBJ2-1	CASSVGSVNEQFF
TRBV5-6	-	TRBJ2-3	CASSSGDTDTQYF
TRBV6-5	-	TRBJ2-7	CASSQGDEQYF
TRBV19	once	TRBJ1-2	CASSTGGWRGYTF
TRBV21-1	-	TRBJ1-3	CASSKHFDSRSGNTIYF
TRBV7-9	-	TRBJ2-7	CASSRGQGDSYEQYF
TRBV7-9	-	TRBJ1-2	CASSLGGGYTF
TRBV28	-	TRBJ1-1	CATNPEAFF
TRBV30	-	TRBJ1-1	CAWSPDSASSVGEAFF
TRBV6-1	-	TRBJ2-7	CASSEYPPAVPYEQYF
TRBV29-1	once	TRBJ2-6	CSVGTGVLGANVLTF
TRBV7-9	-	TRBJ1-1	CASSSRTPNTEAFF
TRBV18	-	TRBJ1-4	CASSPGQGSEKLFF
TRBV7-2	-	TRBJ2-2	CASSLKVRVAGELFF
TRBV7-2	-	TRBJ1-2	CASSSPWGTGPNYGYTF
TRBV5-1	-	TRBJ2-7	CASSPRQGISYEQYF
TRBV19	once	TRBJ1-2	CASSGSTGTGGYTF
TRBV7-3	-	TRBJ2-1	CASSLWTGGGNEQFF
TRBV5-1	-	TRBJ2-1	CASSLGSGGSYNEQFF
TRBV2	-	TRBJ1-2	CASSEARGYTF
TRBV5-1	-	TRBJ1-1	CASSYGTGTGGAMNTEAFF
TRBV10-3	-	TRBJ1-5	CAINRQKNQPQHF
TRBV7-2	-	TRBJ1-4	CASSLGLIGLLNEKLFF
TRBV6-5	-	TRBJ1-2	CASSRRRDYGYTF
TRBV5-1	-	TRBJ2-1	CASSLIITGNNEQFF
TRBV12-5	once	TRBJ2-7	CASGFWTREVYEQYF
TRBV7-8	-	TRBJ2-6	CASSYRTGQRNTGANVLTF
TRBV7-2	-	TRBJ1-2	CASSFWTGGYGYTF
TRBV6-5	-	TRBJ1-2	CASSADRGLSGYTF
TRBV5-1	-	TRBJ1-1	CASSGQGNMNTEAFF
TRBV4-1	-	TRBJ2-2	CASGPYGGANTGELFF
TRBV6-1	-	TRBJ2-5	CASSDQQGTTETQYF
TRBV11-2	-	TRBJ2-3	CASSLGIADTQYF
TRBV13	-	TRBJ1-1	CASAIRGQGKTEAFF
TRBV10-1	-	TRBJ2-7	CASRDRGTYEQYF
TRBV9	-	TRBJ2-7	CASSVAQTGLDEQYF
TRBV28	-	TRBJ2-2	CASSFPGLPATGELFF
TRBV18	-	TRBJ1-2	CASSPLPPAANYGYTF
TRBV4-1	-	TRBJ2-3	CASRSRSGYTDTQYF
TRBV7-2	once	TRBJ2-1	CASSLGNYQNEQFF
TRBV5-8	-	TRBJ2-7	CASSSHSGKSSYEQYF
TRBV7-2	-	TRBJ1-1	CASSHSASRGLAFF
TRBV5-4	-	TRBJ1-2	CASSPFPQEIGYTF
TRBV28	once	TRBJ1-5	CASTTVRINQPQHF
TRBV6-1	-	TRBJ2-7	CASNRAYSYEQYF
TRBV5-1	-	TRBJ1-1	CASRPGGGDGTEAFF
TRBV27	-	TRBJ1-1	CASSRTGVLNTEAFF
TRBV5-5	-	TRBJ1-2	CASSLAGTGAGYTF
TRBV5-8	-	TRBJ1-5	CASSLGTGRDQPQHF
TRBV7-9	once	TRBJ2-1	CASSLERGAYNEQFF
TRBV20-1	-	TRBJ1-1	CSATHTEAFF
TRBV13	few	TRBJ2-7	CASSPGTENYEQYF
TRBV7-9	-	TRBJ1-1	CASSPFAGRNTEAFF
TRBV4-2	-	TRBJ2-1	CASSQDRGGAQNEQFF
TRBV19	once	TRBJ1-6	CASRQERVTPLHF